Detailed here is one TCR beta chain. Different DNA sequences within this sample yield the same CDR3. The data were taken from a study of cytomegalovirus exposure and HLA in healthy donors. Some clones are missing from TCRdb's copy, which holds only in-frame ones; the method was immunoSEQ multiplex PCR. The sample consists of 250,000 or so clones, more than 85% of them appearing once. The CDR3 has 13 amino acids. Looked up from germline, CDR1 is MDHEN and CDR2 is SYDVKM. V was clipped by 4 bases and J by 3 bases; unmatched bases: 0. This receptor was identified in a young man in good health and CMV-seropositive. The sequencing sample was made of PBMCs. V gene TRBV28 combines with J gene TRBJ2-7, with 10 positions matching TRBD1. CDR3 bases: TGTGCCAGCAGTTGGACAGGGGGCTACGAGCAGTACTTC. It codes for CASSWTGGYEQYF.